Listed below are T cell receptor beta chains from one sample, sequenced in a study of blood T cells in healthy people across ages. TCRdb ran MiXCR on the 5' RACE reads and lists one entry per CDR3 protein. The sample holds approximately 940,000 distinct CDR3 sequences, 40% to 60% seen once. Sequenced sample: blood. Receptor source: a young man in good health. The CDR3 runs from the conserved cysteine through the conserved F or W. A D gene is named only where the DNA matches it firmly. The size entry is marked missing in some rows and otherwise reads once, few, many or a size class.

NA NA TRBJ2-1 TRBV7-2 CASRVGQGGYNEQFF TGTGCCAGCAGAGTAGGACAAGGGGGCTACAATGAGCAGTTCTTC
NA NA TRBJ2-5 TRBV7-2 CASSPRARGSQETQYF TGTGCCAGCAGCCCCCGGGCTAGAGGAAGTCAAGAGACCCAGTACTTC
TRBD1 NA TRBJ2-7 TRBV4-1 CASSAGQGVDEQYF TGCGCCAGCAGCGCAGGACAGGGCGTCGACGAGCAGTACTTC
TRBD1 NA TRBJ1-6 TRBV6-1 CASNPDRGNHSPLHF TGTGCCAGCAACCCGGACAGGGGGAACCATTCACCCCTCCACTTT
NA NA TRBJ2-7 TRBV6-2/TRBV6-3 CASSYTAAGWAYEQYF TGTGCCAGCAGTTATACCGCCGCAGGCTGGGCCTACGAGCAGTACTTC
TRBD2 NA TRBJ2-1 TRBV6-2/TRBV6-3 CASGRPGSGGTNEQFF TGTGCCAGCGGACGCCCCGGTAGCGGGGGGACCAATGAGCAGTTCTTC
TRBD1 NA TRBJ2-2 TRBV18 CASSPRGQGPANTGELFF TGTGCCAGCTCACCACGGGGACAGGGGCCCGCGAACACCGGGGAGCTGTTTTTT
NA NA TRBJ2-5 TRBV3-1 CASSQMTGETQYF TGTGCCAGCAGCCAAATGACGGGGGAGACCCAGTACTTC
NA few TRBJ2-5 TRBV20-1 CSARDMVNYQETQYF TGCAGTGCTAGAGATATGGTTAACTACCAAGAGACCCAGTACTTC
NA few TRBJ1-2 TRBV4-1 CASSQGRAGHYTF TGCGCCAGCAGCCAAGGTAGGGCAGGGCACTACACCTTC
NA NA TRBJ2-5 TRBV4-1 CASSQVAPAQETQYF TGCGCCAGCAGCCAAGTAGCGCCAGCCCAAGAGACCCAGTACTTC
NA NA TRBJ1-1 TRBV20-1 CSAGSNRNTEAFF TGCAGTGCTGGTTCAAACCGCAACACTGAAGCTTTCTTT
NA NA TRBJ2-5 TRBV6-2/TRBV6-3 CAGSSPRQGLKETQYF TGTGCCGGCAGTTCGCCCCGTCAAGGACTCAAGGAGACCCAGTACTTC
TRBD1 NA TRBJ2-2 TRBV5-1 CASRPSGTGGPTGELFF TGCGCCAGCAGACCGTCCGGGACAGGGGGTCCCACCGGGGAGCTGTTTTTT
NA NA TRBJ1-4 TRBV2 CASRGVATNEKLFF TGTGCCAGCAGGGGGGTTGCAACTAATGAAAAACTGTTTTTT
NA NA TRBJ2-5 TRBV19 CASSTRTAQETQYF TGTGCCAGTAGTACTCGGACAGCACAAGAGACCCAGTACTTC
TRBD1 few TRBJ2-7 TRBV7-7 CASSYGTGDVYEQYF TGTGCTAGCAGCTACGGGACAGGGGATGTCTACGAGCAGTACTTC
NA NA TRBJ2-5 TRBV6-1 CASSVEGEEQYF TGTGCCAGCAGTGTGGAGGGGGAGGAACAGTACTTC
TRBD2 NA TRBJ2-1 TRBV20-1 CSATAGGRASHEQFF TGCAGTGCTACGGCGGGGGGGCGCGCTTCACATGAGCAGTTCTTC
TRBD1 few TRBJ1-1 TRBV12-3/TRBV12-4 CASTRPGQGNTEAFF TGTGCCAGCACCCGCCCCGGACAGGGGAACACTGAAGCTTTCTTT
NA NA TRBJ2-1 TRBV7-9 CAGNHAYEQFF TGTGCCGGCAACCATGCCTATGAGCAGTTCTTC
NA NA TRBJ2-5 TRBV3-1 CASSRLVLASYGQYF TGTGCCAGCAGCCGTTTGGTCTTGGCCTCCTACGGGCAGTACTTC
NA NA TRBJ2-1 TRBV12-3/TRBV12-4 CASSRGLLEGNEQFF TGTGCCAGCAGTCGCGGGCTCCTCGAGGGCAATGAGCAGTTCTTC
NA NA TRBJ2-3 TRBV10-3 CAIRGEIQDTQYF TGTGCCATCAGGGGGGAGATCCAGGATACGCAGTATTTT
NA few TRBJ2-4 TRBV12-3/TRBV12-4 CASSFGQLWEQYF TGTGCCAGCAGCTTCGGACAACTCTGGGAGCAGTACTTC
NA NA TRBJ2-1 TRBV3-1 CASSANNNEQFF TGTGCCAGCAGCGCTAATAACAATGAGCAGTTCTTC
NA NA TRBJ2-3 TRBV29-1 CSGILYTDTQYF TGCAGCGGGATACTCTACACAGATACGCAGTATTTT
NA few TRBJ1-1 TRBV28 CASSGRRGSTEAFF TGTGCCAGCTCGGGGAGGAGGGGTAGCACTGAAGCTTTCTTT
TRBD2 NA TRBJ2-3 TRBV7-2 CASSILAGGRTDTQYF TGTGCCAGCAGCATACTAGCGGGGGGGAGGACAGATACGCAGTATTTT
NA few TRBJ1-2 TRBV20-1 CSARPVRGYTF TGCAGTGCGAGACCGGTGCGTGGCTACACCTTC
NA NA TRBJ2-3 TRBV27 CASSLLERADTQYF TGTGCCAGCAGTTTATTGGAAAGGGCAGATACGCAGTATTTT
NA few TRBJ2-1 TRBV7-3 CAIMLGQFF TGTGCCATCATGCTGGGGCAGTTCTTC
NA NA TRBJ2-7 TRBV7-9 CASSLQGTEQYF TGTGCCAGCAGCTTACAGGGAACCGAGCAGTACTTC
NA NA TRBJ1-2 TRBV29-1 CSVEHQGSYGGYTF TGCAGCGTTGAACATCAGGGAAGCTATGGCGGCTACACCTTC
NA NA TRBJ2-7 TRBV12-3/TRBV12-4 CASSLDLLASYEQYF TGTGCCAGCAGTTTGGATCTACTGGCCTCCTACGAGCAGTACTTC
NA few TRBJ2-3 TRBV29-1 CSAGGRTDTQYF TGCAGCGCCGGGGGGCGCACAGATACGCAGTATTTT
NA NA TRBJ1-2 TRBV2 CASSEDGVHPLIYGYTF TGTGCCAGCAGTGAAGACGGGGTACATCCCCTTATCTATGGCTACACCTTC
TRBD2 few TRBJ2-1 TRBV12-3/TRBV12-4 CASTGSGGSYNEQFF TGTGCCAGCACCGGTAGCGGGGGGTCCTACAATGAGCAGTTCTTC
NA many TRBJ2-3 TRBV4-2 CASSQDQAGGDTQYF TGTGCCAGCAGCCAAGACCAGGCAGGGGGGGATACGCAGTATTTT
TRBD1 NA TRBJ2-1 TRBV5-6 CASSFGTGDYNEQFF TGTGCCAGCAGCTTCGGAACAGGGGATTACAATGAGCAGTTCTTC
NA NA TRBJ2-5 TRBV2 CASFTGRETQYF TGTGCCAGTTTCACAGGGCGCGAGACCCAGTACTTC
NA few TRBJ2-7 TRBV29-1 CSVEAASAEQYF TGCAGCGTTGAGGCGGCTTCAGCCGAGCAGTACTTC
NA once TRBJ2-7 TRBV30 CAWDRERHEQYF TGTGCCTGGGATAGGGAGAGACACGAGCAGTACTTC